This TCR beta chain came from a study of cytomegalovirus exposure and HLA in healthy donors (dated 2017 in TCRdb). Turning to the overall study: A later analysis indicated that the 130 or so validation repertoires were generated on the platform also employed for the 700 or so repertoires of the first cohort. To predict cytomegalovirus infection status, the study brought together high-throughput TCR immunosequencing, statistical association of individual TCRs with disease status, and machine learning. The study aimed to test whether signatures of past pathogen exposure could be identified by cataloging public T cell receptors. Along with the approximately 670-subject first cohort, a separate validation cohort of roughly 110 different subjects was used. Findings and caveats that apply to the study as a whole: Cytomegalovirus status was reported to be diagnosed by the classifier with high specificity and sensitivity in both the original and validation cohorts. In a later analysis, TCRs clustered in the first cohort were found to also tend to co-occur in the approximately 120 validation repertoires, with approximately 94% of cluster scores above 0. While some public TCRs were present in many individuals, most TCR sequences turned up only very rarely across donors. In vitro tests confirmed that a few of the cytomegalovirus-associated TCR beta chains recognize cytomegalovirus antigens. The authors suggested that the approach could potentially be extended to other disease states and immunological phenotypes. The study gave a list of 150 to 200 TCR beta chains associated with cytomegalovirus. All 120 or so repertoires were used to score co-occurrence in the validation cohort in a later analysis, because that analysis had no HLA typing for the cohort.

As concerns this clone: What this receptor recognizes is not known. No much larger clone exists at a distance of one base, and base qualities are not known.

The method behind the library was the immunoSEQ multiplex PCR assay. Per the authors' processing: A statistical classification framework was built to diagnose cytomegalovirus status from the catalog of TCR beta chain sequences. TCRdb limited this immuneACCESS table to in-frame rearrangements with V and J called. A share of clones is missing; checked studies link under half to unresolved V genes, and the rest is unexplained. The V and J calls and clone size come from that table; D and trimming were worked out from the DNA. This sample has 250,000 to 400,000 clones in its table, and roughly 90% of those were observed once. Together, the top ten hold about 0.96% of the sample. Separate from the approximately 670-subject first cohort, the validation cohort of some 130 subjects was the group to which the donors belonged. The CDR3 holds 14 amino acids from the cysteine to the phenylalanine. The only DNA kept is the CDR3, 42 bases in frame from the first base. Via the germline V gene, CDR1 is SGHRS and CDR2 YFSETQ. The germline V end is reduced by 9 bases and the J end by 6 bases; junction bases left unmatched: 7.

The receptor was derived from a man aged 30-40 years in good health and CMV-seronegative. The specimen was PBMCs. The V gene is TRBV5-1 and the J gene is TRBJ1-6, with TRBD1 matching 9 junction bases. Here is the DNA: TGCGCCACATCAAAGACAGGGGGTAATTCACCCCTCCACTTT. Translated, it gives CATSKTGGNSPLHF. The variable domain in full, with residues beyond the CDR3 obtained from the reference TRBV5-1 and TRBJ1-6 genes, is KAGVTQTPRYLIKTRGQQVTLSCSPISGHRSVSWYQQTPGQGLQFLFEYFSETQRNKGNFPGRFSGRQFSNSRSEMNVSTLELGDSALYLCATSKTGGNSPLHFGNGTRLTVT.